This T cell receptor beta chain emerged from a study of type 1 regulatory T cells. Turning to the study itself: An in vitro protocol generated T-allo10, a Tr1-enriched, alloantigen-specific CD4 T cell product.

Study conclusions and caveats: Compared with non-type 1 regulatory T cells, type 1 regulatory T cells showed a more restricted TCR repertoire.

TCRdb passed the reads through MiXCR, listing each CDR3 protein once. The sample lists under 85,000 distinct CDR3 sequences, about 48% seen once, with roughly 2.1% in the top ten. This clonotype appeared a few times. Its antigen is not known. The V gene lost 0 bases and the J gene lost 5 bases, with 16 bases spanning the gap. Germline V gene sequence: CDR1 LGHNA, CDR2 YNFKEQ. This CDR3 has 16 amino acids. Sequenced sample: cultured non-Tr1 T cells, either the whole culture or a sorted T cell fraction (not recorded which). This chain connects TRBV4-2 to TRBJ1-1; a weak D match, TRBD1 (6 bases). This clonotype was sampled from a human donor in good health. CDR3 region: CASSQDPGQSRTEAFF. CDR3 sequence (DNA): TGTGCCAGCAGCCAAGATCCGGGACAAAGCCGGACTGAAGCTTTCTTT.